This T cell receptor beta chain is from a study of response to subunit inactivated influenza vaccine. TCRdb reprocessed the RT-PCR reads with MiXCR, giving one entry per CDR3 protein. The sample consists of over 150,000 distinct CDR3 sequences, about 15% of them appearing once. This clonotype came up a few times. Its antigen remains unknown. Study observations and caveats: It was the authors' suggestion that each seasonal influenza vaccination recruits few new T cells.

V lost 5 bases, J lost 0 bases, and 7 bases stayed unmatched. Germline V gene data show CDR1 as SGHNT and CDR2 as YENEEA. The CDR3 spans 16 residues. Source: CD8+ T cells sorted from PBMCs, taken roughly 5 days after vaccination. The chain couples TRBV11-3 to TRBJ2-1; 7 positions agree with TRBD1. This clonotype was obtained from a man over 45 who received an inactivated influenza vaccine. The CDR3 loop reads CASSPRQGLSYNEQFF. The CDR3 DNA reads TGTGCCAGCAGCCCCAGACAGGGTCTCTCCTACAATGAGCAGTTCTTC.